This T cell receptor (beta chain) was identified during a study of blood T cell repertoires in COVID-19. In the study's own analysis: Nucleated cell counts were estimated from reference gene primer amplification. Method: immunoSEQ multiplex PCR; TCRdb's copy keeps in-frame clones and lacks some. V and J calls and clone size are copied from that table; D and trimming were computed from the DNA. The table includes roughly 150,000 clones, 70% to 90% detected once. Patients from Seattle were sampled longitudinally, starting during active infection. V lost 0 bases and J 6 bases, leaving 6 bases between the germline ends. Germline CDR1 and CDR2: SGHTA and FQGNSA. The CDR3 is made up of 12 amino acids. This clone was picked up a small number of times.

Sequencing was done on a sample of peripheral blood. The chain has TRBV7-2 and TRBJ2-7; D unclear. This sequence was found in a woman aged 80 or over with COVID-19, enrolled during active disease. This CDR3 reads CASSLARGEQYF. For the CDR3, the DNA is TGTGCCAGCAGCTTAGCAAGAGGCGAGCAGTACTTC.